One sample yielded the 8 T cell receptor beta chains listed below, sequenced in a study of regulatory T cells in long-lasting Graves disease. Time point reported: newly diagnosed GD, antithyroid drugs for less than 3 months. RNA extracted from PBMCs served as the sequencing template. With iRepertoire HTBI primers and Arm-PCR of CDR3 regions, TCR beta libraries were built. TCRdb processed the multiplex PCR reads anew with MiXCR; each CDR3 protein has one entry. The data contain around 420,000 distinct CDR3 sequences, 15% to 19% of them singletons. Material: peripheral blood mononuclear cells (PBMCs), obtained at new diagnosis, from a patient treated with antithyroid drugs. The receptor source for this set is a female donor with Graves disease.

Many counts were recorded for this clonotype. The chain employs TRBV30 and TRBJ2-5, with a weak D call TRBD1 (5 bases). The CDR3 is made up of 15 amino acids. Germline CDR1 and CDR2: GTSNPN and SVGIG (reference sequence). Trimming stripped 3 bases from V and 5 bases from J, with 19 bases between. CDR3: CAWSGRIAGPETQYF. CDR3 DNA: TGTGCCTGGAGCGGAAGGATTGCAGGGCCGGAGACCCAGTACTTC.

In this sample, this clonotype turned up many times. The chain recombines TRBV7-2 with TRBJ1-2; 8 bases line up with TRBD1. The germline CDR1 and CDR2 sequences are SGHTA and FQGNSA. The CDR3 has 14 amino acids. V lost 5 bases to trimming and J lost 2 bases; unmatched junction nucleotides: 4. The chain's CDR3 is CASSPQGGNYGYTF. The CDR3 DNA reads TGTGCCAGCAGCCCACAGGGGGGAAACTATGGCTACACCTTC.

V and J are TRBV7-8 and TRBJ2-1, with 11 positions matching TRBD2. Trimming took 6 bases from V and 4 from J; bases not matched to a gene: 11. This CDR3 region has 17 residues. Germline values: CDR1 SGHVS, CDR2 FQNEAQ. CDR3 region: CASRKASGGSLYNEQFF. CDR3 bases: TGTGCCAGCAGGAAAGCTAGCGGGGGGTCCCTGTACAATGAGCAGTTCTTC.

V gene TRBV7-2 combines with J gene TRBJ1-5; D is undetermined. In germline, CDR1 is SGHTA, CDR2 FQGNSA. The CDR3 runs 13 residues. With 11 bases removed from V and 11 bases from J, the gap between germline ends came to 22 bases. The CDR3 loop reads CACSGQLGRAQHF. In nucleotides, the CDR3 is TGTGCCTGCTCTGGGCAGTTGGGTAGGGCCCAGCATTTT.

Details on this clonotype: A read error may explain this, as a much larger clone is one base away. The chain is built from TRBV6-9 and TRBJ2-7; D is uncertain. Germline CDR1 reads MNHGY; CDR2 reads SVAAGI. The CDR3 contains 15 residues. The CDR3 DNA sequence: TGTGCCAGCAGTTACGTACGGGCTACTCAGCACGAGCGGTACTTC. Protein sequence: CASSYVRATQHERYF.

This clonotype was observed at least ten times. The rearrangement links TRBV5-4 to TRBJ2-2, with 15 bases identical to TRBD2. Trimming at V came to 4 bases and at J to 2 bases, leaving 3 bases not matched to a gene. Per the germline V gene, CDR1 is SGHNT and CDR2 is YYREEE (reference sequence). This CDR3 comprises 17 residues. The CDR3 DNA follows: TGTGCCAGCAGCCAGGGACTAGCGGGAGGAAACACCGGGGAGCTGTTTTTT. The encoded protein is CASSQGLAGGNTGELFF.

This clonotype was seen repeatedly, ten times or more. The V and J genes are TRBV28 and TRBJ2-1; 7 nucleotides line up with TRBD2. Trimming took 1 base from V and 7 from J; bases not matched to a gene: 10. The length of the CDR3 is 16 residues. The germline gives CDR1 MDHEN, CDR2 SYDVKM. For the CDR3, the DNA is TGTGCCAGCAGTTTATTTCGGGAGGCCGCATGGAATGAGCAGTTCTTC. Translated: CASSLFREAAWNEQFF.

The V gene is TRBV11-1, the J gene TRBJ2-1, with TRBD2 identical over 10 bases. This CDR3 spans 15 amino acids. Losses at the gene ends were 1 base for V and 13 bases for J; bases not matched to a gene: 10. CDR1 and CDR2 from the germline V gene are SGHAT and FQDESV (reference sequence). The CDR3 DNA reads TGTGCCAGCAGCTTAGATGGCTCTAGCGGGAGAATACAGTTCTTC. Protein product: CASSLDGSSGRIQFF.